The 25 T cell receptor beta chains listed next were all sequenced from one sample in a study of OX40 agonist ivuxolimab in advanced cancers. Library construction relied on the immunoSEQ multiplex PCR assay. TCRdb's version of the immuneACCESS table is confined to in-frame rearrangements and falls short of the full clone set. An unresolved V gene accounts for under half of the shortfall where checked; the remainder is of unknown origin. Within this sample are approximately 60,000 clones, with approximately 89% of them counted one time only. The leading ten clones occupy about 13% of the sample. Sequencing used CD4+ or CD8+ T cells sorted from blood, obtained in a trial of the OX40 agonist ivuxolimab. These receptors originate from an adult with an advanced solid tumor such as melanoma, head and neck, liver or kidney cancer.

In this sample, this clone turned up a few times. The chain is built from TRBV9 and TRBJ1-2; 8 bases align to TRBD1. Unmatched junction bases numbered 10, after V lost 7 bases and J lost 8 bases. From germline, CDR1 is SGDLS and CDR2 YYNGEE. This CDR3 contains 13 residues. In DNA form, the CDR3 reads TGTGCCAGCGAGGGGACAGGCCGGGAGGGCTACACCTTC. It yields the protein CASEGTGREGYTF. The full variable domain, its missing parts supplied by reference TRBV9 and TRBJ1-2, is DSGVTQTPKHLITATGQRVTLRCSPRSGDLSVYWYQQSLDQGLQFLIQYYNGEERAKGNILERFSAQQFPDLHSELNLSSLELGDSALYFCASEGTGREGYTFGSGTRLTVV.

The V call is TRBV6-9, the J call TRBJ1-2; TRBD1 matches at 11 bases. The CDR3 sequence is 15 residues long. Germline loops: CDR1 MNHGY, CDR2 SVAAGI. V lost 4 bases to trimming and J lost 7 bases; unmatched junction nucleotides: 8. The CDR3 DNA is TGTGCCAGCAGTTTCCGGACAGGGGGCATTGGTGGCTACACCTTC. It encodes CASSFRTGGIGGYTF.

This rearrangement joins TRBV7-9 to TRBJ2-7; 9 nucleotides line up with TRBD1. With 8 bases clipped from V and 2 bases from J, the junction kept 4 bases outside the gene matches. The CDR3 totals 13 residues. The germline gives CDR1 SEHNR, CDR2 FQNEAQ (reference sequence). The CDR3 spells CASQTGGTYEQYF. The CDR3 bases are TGTGCCAGCCAGACAGGGGGAACCTACGAGCAGTACTTC. The full variable domain, in which reference TRBV7-9 and TRBJ2-7 provide the parts outside the CDR3, is DTGVSQNPRHKITKRGQNVTFRCDPISEHNRLYWYRQTLGQGPEFLTYFQNEAQLEKSRLLSDRFSAERPKGSFSTLEIQRTEQGDSAMYLCASQTGGTYEQYFGPGTRLTVT.

This chain connects TRBV5-6 to TRBJ2-5, with D unclear. Germline CDR1 is SGHDT and CDR2 is YYEEEE. CDR3 length: 16 residues. V was shortened by 0 bases and J by 2 bases, with 14 bases between the two germline ends. The DNA for the CDR3 is TGTGCCAGCAGCTTGGCCTGGGCTAACCCTCAAGAGACCCAGTACTTC. Its protein product is CASSLAWANPQETQYF.

The chain uses TRBV9 and TRBJ2-3; TRBD2 aligns across 7 bases. V dropped 4 bases and J dropped 4; count of bases not matched to a gene: 0. Per the germline V gene, CDR1 is SGDLS and CDR2 is YYNGEE. The CDR3 runs to 12 residues. The CDR3 DNA sequence: TGTGCCAGCAGCCGGGGGGCAGATACGCAGTATTTT. It yields the protein CASSRGADTQYF.

The chain couples TRBV19 to TRBJ2-7, with D possibly matching TRBD1 (5 bases). V dropped 1 base and J dropped 3 bases, with 10 bases sitting between them. The germline V gene has CDR1 LNHDA and CDR2 SQIVND (reference sequence). The CDR3 extends over 14 amino acids. As DNA, the CDR3 is TGTGCCAGTAGTATAGTCAGCAGGGACTACGAGCAGTACTTC. Translation gives CASSIVSRDYEQYF.

V and J are TRBV5-5 and TRBJ2-1, with D possibly matching TRBD1 (5 bases). The CDR3 is 14 amino acids. Germline V gene data show CDR1 as SGHKS and CDR2 as YYEKEE (reference sequence). V lost 0 bases to trimming and J lost 8 bases, with 12 bases between them. For the CDR3, the DNA is TGTGCCAGCAGCTTGGGTAGGGGTTGGGATGAGCAGTTCTTC. Its translation is CASSLGRGWDEQFF.

The chain uses TRBV2 and TRBJ1-2, with 9 bases matching TRBD1. CDR1 is SNHLY and CDR2 is FYNNEI in the germline V gene. V trimming: 4 bases; J trimming: 4 bases; junction bases outside the gene matches: 7. This CDR3 comprises 15 residues. The CDR3: CASSAPGQGSYGYTF. Written as DNA, the CDR3 is TGTGCCAGCAGTGCTCCGGGACAGGGAAGCTATGGCTACACCTTC.

The chain carries TRBV29-1 and TRBJ1-1; D is unresolved. This CDR3 has 13 residues. Trimming cost V 7 bases and J 2 bases, with 14 bases left between them. Germline CDR1 reads SQVTM; CDR2 reads ANQGSEA. CDR3 residues: CSALGGLNTEAFF. The CDR3 bases are TGCAGCGCCCTAGGTGGGTTAAACACTGAAGCTTTCTTT.

The genes are TRBV18 and TRBJ2-7; 7 nucleotides align to TRBD1. The CDR3 extends over 20 amino acids. Trimming removed 3 bases from V and 4 bases from J; junction bases left unmatched: 24. Germline loops: CDR1 KGHSH, CDR2 LQKENI. CDR3 region: CASSPSPSQLSGTDFYEQYF. Here the CDR3 DNA reads TGTGCCAGCTCACCGTCTCCCAGCCAATTATCCGGGACAGACTTTTACGAGCAGTACTTC. Full variable domain (missing parts from reference TRBV18 and TRBJ2-7): NAGVMQNPRHLVRRRGQEARLRCSPMKGHSHVYWYRQLPEEGLKFMVYLQKENIIDESGMPKERFSAEFPKEGPSILRIQQVVRGDSAAYFCASSPSPSQLSGTDFYEQYFGPGTRLTVT.

The genes are TRBV27 and TRBJ2-7; 14 bases match TRBD2. V lost 8 bases, J lost 3 bases, and 3 bases stayed unmatched. The germline gives CDR1 MNHEY, CDR2 SMNVEV (reference sequence). The CDR3 covers 14 residues. CDR3 DNA sequence: TGTGCCAGCGGTGGGACTAGCGGGAGCTACGAGCAGTACTTC. Translation gives CASGGTSGSYEQYF.

The rearrangement uses TRBV7-9 and TRBJ2-3; possibly TRBD1 or TRBD2 for D (5 bases each). The CDR3 loop spans 16 amino acids. The germline gives CDR1 SEHNR, CDR2 FQNEAQ (reference sequence). The germline V and J ends were trimmed by 1 base and 2 bases, with 13 bases remaining between them. The chain's CDR3 is CASSLVSGAYTDTQYF. CDR3 bases: TGTGCCAGCAGCTTAGTATCCGGGGCGTACACAGATACGCAGTATTTT.

The gene calls are TRBV27 and TRBJ1-2; weak D call: TRBD1 (6 bases). From germline, CDR1 is MNHEY and CDR2 SMNVEV (reference sequence). V lost 5 bases to trimming and J lost 7 bases, with 14 bases between them. This CDR3 is 13 amino acids long. The CDR3 reads CASSVTGPGGYTF. In DNA form, the CDR3 reads TGTGCCAGCAGTGTTACAGGGCCTGGTGGCTACACCTTC.

This clone was observed once. The CDR3 region is CASLGQAVRMYEQYF. Here the CDR3 DNA reads TGCGCCAGCCTAGGACAGGCCGTCAGAATGTACGAGCAGTACTTC. The chain links TRBV10-1 to TRBJ2-7; 7 nucleotides line up with TRBD1. The V gene end was trimmed by 8 bases and the J gene end by 4 bases; junction bases not matched to a gene: 14. The CDR3 loop spans 15 amino acids. Germline V CDR1 and CDR2: WNHNN, SYGVQD (reference sequence).

This rearrangement joins TRBV15 to TRBJ2-1, with a weak D call TRBD2 (7 bases). Looked up from germline, CDR1 is LNHNV and CDR2 is YYDKDF (reference sequence). The CDR3 runs to 14 residues. Trimming shortened V by 7 bases and J by 8 bases, and 18 bases separated the two germline ends. DNA for the CDR3: TGTGCCACCACCCCCCGGGGGGCTCTCGATGAGCAGTTCTTC. This gives the protein CATTPRGALDEQFF.

CDR3 residues: CASSQEGGQGAYEQYF. The DNA of the CDR3 is TGTGCCAGCAGCCAAGAGGGGGGACAGGGGGCCTACGAGCAGTACTTC. This chain joins TRBV14 and TRBJ2-7; 11 bases agree with TRBD1. The germline gives CDR1 SGHDN, CDR2 FVKESK. This CDR3 is 16 amino acids long. V was clipped by 0 bases and J by 2 bases; unmatched bases: 3.

The J gene is TRBJ2-7, the V gene TRBV19; 9 positions match TRBD2. Germline values: CDR1 LNHDA, CDR2 SQIVND (reference sequence). V trimming: 5 bases; J trimming: 2 bases; junction bases outside the gene matches: 4. The CDR3 loop spans 14 amino acids. In DNA, the CDR3 is TGTGCCAGTAGTGTGACTAGCGGCACCTACGAGCAGTACTTC. It translates to CASSVTSGTYEQYF.

The chain carries TRBV28 and TRBJ2-1; 8 nucleotides match TRBD2. V was clipped by 4 bases and J by 9 bases; unmatched bases: 14. The CDR3 loop spans 16 amino acids. Germline V gene lookup returns CDR1 MDHEN and CDR2 SYDVKM. CDR3 DNA sequence: TGTGCCAGCAGTTCGCCCCCCCAGCGGGAGCAAGGTGAGCAGTTCTTC. It is translated as CASSSPPQREQGEQFF.

This clone was counted a single time. The V call is TRBV11-2, the J call TRBJ2-7; tentatively, D is TRBD1 or TRBD2 (6 bases each). V shed 4 bases and J shed 4 bases, with 23 bases lying between them. Per germline, CDR1 SGHAT and CDR2 FQNNGV. This CDR3 is 17 amino acids long. The CDR3 DNA follows: TGTGCCAGCAGCTCACGGGGGTTTACCGAGGGGGTATACGAGCAGTACTTC. Translating it yields CASSSRGFTEGVYEQYF.

This clone showed up just a few times. Distinct nucleotide sequences in the sample also encode this CDR3. The chain employs TRBV6-4 and TRBJ2-3; D ambiguous. Trimming stripped 0 bases from V and 2 bases from J, with 3 bases between. The CDR3 has 13 residues. Per germline, CDR1 MRHNA and CDR2 SNTAGT. The CDR3 nucleotides read TGTGCCAGCAGTGACTCAACCACAGATACGCAGTATTTT. It encodes CASSDSTTDTQYF.

This chain connects TRBV19 to TRBJ1-5, with D possibly being TRBD1 (6 bases). From germline, CDR1 is LNHDA and CDR2 SQIVND (reference sequence). The V gene lost 9 bases and the J gene lost 0 bases, with 15 bases spanning the gap. This CDR3 is 15 amino acids long. The chain's CDR3 is CASTITGNSNQPQHF. The DNA of the CDR3 is TGTGCCAGCACAATAACAGGGAATAGCAATCAGCCCCAGCATTTT. Drawing the rest from reference TRBV19 and TRBJ1-5, the complete variable domain is DGGITQSPKYLFRKEGQNVTLSCEQNLNHDAMYWYRQDPGQGLRLIYYSQIVNDFQKGDIAEGYSVSREKKESFPLTVTSAQKNPTAFYLCASTITGNSNQPQHFGDGTRLSIL.

The chain combines TRBV11-2 with TRBJ2-7; TRBD2 matches 13 bases. V trimming: 5 bases; J trimming: 3 bases; junction bases outside the gene matches: 4. The CDR3 is made up of 15 amino acids. CDR1 and CDR2 (germline): SGHAT, FQNNGV. CDR3 DNA: TGTGCCAGCAGCCCTAGGACTAGCGGGAGCTACGAGCAGTACTTC. Protein: CASSPRTSGSYEQYF.

The rearrangement links TRBV25-1 to TRBJ1-2, with D unclear. Trimming took off 5 bases at V and 4 bases at J, with 11 bases between the two ends. The germline gives CDR1 MGHDK, CDR2 SYGVNS. The CDR3 consists of 13 residues. In DNA form, the CDR3 reads TGTGCCAGCAGTCCCTCAAGGTCCTATGGCTACACCTTC. Amino acid sequence: CASSPSRSYGYTF.

The chain links TRBV5-6 to TRBJ2-1; 13 bases are a match to TRBD2. The germline CDR1 and CDR2 sequences are SGHDT and YYEEEE. Germline trimming cut 9 bases from V and 8 bases from J; bases unmatched to any gene: 5. The CDR3 length is 13 residues. The CDR3 region has the DNA TGTGCCACCCGGACTAGCGGGAGCTATGAGCAGTTCTTC. Its translation is CATRTSGSYEQFF.

The rearrangement links TRBV5-1 to TRBJ2-7; no clear D. CDR3 length: 15 amino acids. V lost 0 bases and J lost 0, with 10 bases in between. Germline V gene data show CDR1 as SGHRS and CDR2 as YFSETQ. CDR3 protein: CASSLGYENSYEQYF. For the CDR3, the DNA is TGCGCCAGCAGCTTGGGGTATGAGAACTCCTACGAGCAGTACTTC.